This T cell receptor (beta chain) stems from a study of cytomegalovirus exposure and HLA in healthy donors. With 11 bases removed from V and 5 bases from J, the gap between germline ends came to 18 bases. This CDR3 comprises 13 residues. Germline V lookup: CDR1 LNHDA, CDR2 SQIVND (reference sequence). About this clone: The target antigen is unknown.

Likely unrecorded immune exposures existed in these nominally healthy donors. Regarding the study as a whole: A missense variant in DCLRE1C was later tied to TCR beta V- and J-gene trimming. HLA allele associations emerged for around 15,000 TCR beta sequences in a later analysis, at 0.05 false discovery rate. Previously analyzed data showed that most TCR beta V segments were productive at a frequency of about 90% or about 30%.

Researchers ran the PCR with 60 Vbeta and 13 Jbeta primers. Clones were read by immunoSEQ multiplex PCR, and TCRdb kept only the in-frame ones, dropping some. The data show roughly 180,000 clones, about 82% seen once. This TCR derives from a male donor in good health and CMV-seronegative. Input material: PBMCs. The chain has TRBV19 and TRBJ1-1; D gene ambiguous. CDR3 protein: CASAEGMSTEAFF. The CDR3 DNA reads as TGTGCCTCTGCAGAGGGAATGAGTACTGAAGCTTTCTTT.